These T cell receptor beta chains were read from a single sample in a study of blood T cell repertoires in COVID-19. This table comes from immunoSEQ multiplex PCR, and its TCRdb copy is limited to in-frame clones, with some not included. The sample lists approximately 260,000 clones; 75% to 90% were seen once. The sample consisted of peripheral blood. Source of these receptors: a man between 60 and 75 years old who had recovered from COVID-19. CDR3s leave out the opening cysteine and the closing phenylalanine or tryptophan.

TRBV5-1,TRBJ1-5,ASSPGTGNQPQH
TRBV5-1,TRBJ1-2,ASSLGDRVNYGYT
TRBV3-1/TRBV3-2,TRBJ1-6,ASRESSGSPLH
TRBV6-5,TRBJ1-5,ASRRQVGNQPQH
TRBV7-9,TRBJ2-3,ASSRTAPADTDTQY
TRBV5-1,TRBJ2-7,ASTLGWGGRNYEQY
TRBV30,TRBJ1-4,AWSLQGIGEKLF
TRBV6-4,TRBJ2-3,ASSASGGETDTQY
TRBV7-2,TRBJ2-5,ASSLSGRRETQY
TRBV28,TRBJ2-5,ASSTKRGGQETQY
TRBV5-1,TRBJ1-2,ASSLGTVRGYT
TRBV28,TRBJ2-1,ASSSHSGRTDEQF
TRBV5-4,TRBJ1-2,ASSLSSREVLYGYT
TRBV6-5,TRBJ1-4,ASRKTGGNEKLF
TRBV27,TRBJ2-2,ASIETGELF
TRBV6-5,TRBJ1-6,ARPLDSPLH
TRBV4-1,TRBJ1-4,ASSQDGGGNEKLF
TRBV5-6,TRBJ2-5,ASSHIILGQGKTQY
TRBV5-4,TRBJ2-2,ASSFGGQGGTGELF
TRBV28,TRBJ2-1,ASSLYREQF
TRBV6-5,TRBJ1-6,ASTQRGGYNSPLH
TRBV6-1,TRBJ2-3,ASSVLGRGLTTDTQY
TRBV2,TRBJ2-1,ASSGRVVTYNEQF
TRBV2,TRBJ1-2,ASSEAQGAIPIYGYT
TRBV30,TRBJ1-4,AWRAGRNEKLF
TRBV7-8,TRBJ2-1,ASSPRQFVHNEQF
TRBV19,TRBJ1-1,ASSTGTGGLLNTEAF
TRBV27,TRBJ2-1,ASSLVRGMHEQF
TRBV5-1,TRBJ1-1,ASSYTGSFNTEAF
TRBV7-2,TRBJ2-6,ASTNRGASGANVLT
TRBV3-1/TRBV3-2,TRBJ2-3,ASSQDLLSTQY
TRBV9,TRBJ2-1,ASSEAPGYDEQF
TRBV30,TRBJ2-1,AWSPQYNEQF
TRBV24-1,TRBJ1-5,ATSAPGRGASNQPQH
TRBV5-1,TRBJ2-7,ASSLSPYEQY
TRBV2,TRBJ2-4,ASRREFLAKNIQY
TRBV29-1,TRBJ1-1,SVHGTREAF
TRBV28,TRBJ2-7,ASSLVRAISYEQY
TRBV6-5,TRBJ1-5,ASSQEAGARQPQH
TRBV19,TRBJ2-1,ASRRGPFNEQF
TRBV7-2,TRBJ2-2,ASSRNRNTGELF
TRBV5-1,TRBJ1-3,ASSLGRGDGGGNTIY
TRBV6-2/TRBV6-3,TRBJ1-6,ASNPTGGYNSPLH
TRBV6-5,TRBJ1-1,ASRKRTGNTEAF
TRBV3-1/TRBV3-2,TRBJ1-2,ASSRSLRGNDGYT
TRBV2,TRBJ1-1,ASNRRSGTEAF
TRBV7-2,TRBJ2-2,ASSLRTSGGANTGELF
TRBV27,TRBJ2-7,ASSLTPRRGGTEQY
TRBV6-4,TRBJ1-5,ASSDSMGTPLGQPQH
TRBV29-1,TRBJ2-1,SVPHEGGVHEQF
TRBV7-2,TRBJ2-7,ASSGGLSSYEQY
TRBV7-2,TRBJ2-1,ASSRRAGGSEQF